The rows below give T cell receptor beta chains drawn from one sample of a study of CD8 T cells in ankylosing spondylitis. TCRdb independently ran MiXCR on the 5' RACE reads; one entry per CDR3 protein. The table shows some 270,000 distinct CDR3 sequences, with 18% occurring only once. Material: blood, either unsorted or a sorted T cell fraction (not recorded which). The origin of the receptors is a male donor with ankylosing spondylitis or in good health (not recorded which). The CDR3 runs from the conserved cysteine through the conserved F or W. A D gene is named only where the DNA matches it firmly. Clone size is given for some rows only: seen once, a few or many times, or a class if the clone is expanded.

-	TRBV25-1	-	TRBJ2-5	CASSEGRGETQYF	TGTGCCAGCAGTGAAGGCAGGGGAGAGACCCAGTACTTC
few	TRBV7-2	TRBD1	TRBJ1-1	CASRRTGGTEAFF	TGTGCCAGCAGGAGGACAGGGGGCACTGAAGCTTTCTTT
-	TRBV29-1	-	TRBJ1-2	CSVEDEGGYGYTF	TGCAGCGTTGAAGATGAAGGGGGCTATGGCTACACCTTC
few	TRBV5-1	-	TRBJ2-3	CASSFPLIEGTDTQYF	TGCGCCAGCAGCTTTCCTCTAATTGAAGGCACAGATACGCAGTATTTT
many	TRBV11-2	TRBD2	TRBJ2-6	CASSLDPGLAGGGANVLTF	TGTGCCAGCAGCTTAGACCCGGGACTAGCGGGAGGTGGGGCCAACGTCCTGACTTTC
few	TRBV12-3/TRBV12-4	-	TRBJ1-4	CASSFAPEKLFF	TGTGCCAGCAGTTTTGCCCCCGAAAAACTGTTTTTT
many	TRBV12-3/TRBV12-4	-	TRBJ2-1	CASSHGNSYNEQFF	TGTGCCAGCAGTCATGGGAACTCCTACAATGAGCAGTTCTTC
few	TRBV6-1	TRBD1	TRBJ2-6	CASRFTGVSSGANVLTF	TGTGCCAGCAGATTTACAGGGGTCAGCTCTGGGGCCAACGTCCTGACTTTC
few	TRBV27	-	TRBJ2-2	CASRSGAYHWTGELFF	TGTGCCAGCCGTTCCGGGGCCTACCATTGGACCGGGGAGCTGTTTTTT
few	TRBV5-1	-	TRBJ1-1	CASSWLTPPDTEAFF	TGCGCCAGCAGCTGGCTGACCCCGCCCGACACTGAAGCTTTCTTT
-	TRBV12-3/TRBV12-4	-	TRBJ1-6	CASSLDSQLYYNSPLHF	TGTGCCAGCAGCTTGGACAGCCAGTTATACTATAATTCACCCCTCCACTTT
-	TRBV7-2	-	TRBJ2-7	CASSSSAYEQYF	TGTGCCAGCAGCTCCTCTGCCTACGAGCAGTACTTC
once	TRBV6-1	TRBD1	TRBJ2-5	CASSTQGERETQYF	TGTGCCAGCAGCACACAGGGGGAGAGGGAGACCCAGTACTTC
few	TRBV6-5	TRBD2	TRBJ2-1	CASSSLAGDPEQFF	TGTGCCAGCAGTTCACTAGCGGGAGATCCTGAGCAGTTCTTC
few	TRBV28	TRBD2	TRBJ2-3	CASSPPGAGVKDTQYF	TGTGCCAGCAGTCCTCCGGGAGCGGGAGTCAAAGATACGCAGTATTTT
-	TRBV29-1	TRBD2	TRBJ2-2	CSVEYLAGTGELFF	TGCAGCGTTGAGTACCTAGCGGGAACCGGGGAGCTGTTTTTT
few	TRBV6-2/TRBV6-3	-	TRBJ1-5	CASSYSTSGNQPQHF	TGTGCCAGCAGTTACTCGACATCGGGCAATCAGCCCCAGCATTTT
-	TRBV4-1	-	TRBJ2-7	CASSEEGTSPYEQYF	TGCGCCAGCTCTGAAGAGGGGACTTCCCCCTACGAGCAGTACTTC
few	TRBV25-1	TRBD1	TRBJ2-7	CASSGDRAPYEQYF	TGTGCCAGCAGTGGGGACAGGGCCCCCTACGAGCAGTACTTC
many	TRBV29-1	-	TRBJ2-7	CSVSTPNEQYF	TGCAGCGTCTCCACCCCCAACGAGCAGTACTTC
few	TRBV4-3	TRBD1	TRBJ1-2	CASSQHPGQGYGYTF	TGCGCCAGCAGCCAACACCCGGGACAGGGCTATGGCTACACCTTC
once	TRBV5-1	-	TRBJ2-2	CASSRVSDPTGELFF	TGCGCCAGCAGCCGAGTTTCGGATCCTACCGGGGAGCTGTTTTTT
-	TRBV20-1	TRBD2	TRBJ2-1	CSASEAGGYYNEQFF	TGCAGTGCTAGTGAAGCGGGAGGATACTACAATGAGCAGTTCTTC
many	TRBV27	TRBD1	TRBJ1-2	CASRRGTEILNYGYTF	TGTGCCAGCAGACGCGGGACAGAGATTCTTAACTATGGCTACACCTTC